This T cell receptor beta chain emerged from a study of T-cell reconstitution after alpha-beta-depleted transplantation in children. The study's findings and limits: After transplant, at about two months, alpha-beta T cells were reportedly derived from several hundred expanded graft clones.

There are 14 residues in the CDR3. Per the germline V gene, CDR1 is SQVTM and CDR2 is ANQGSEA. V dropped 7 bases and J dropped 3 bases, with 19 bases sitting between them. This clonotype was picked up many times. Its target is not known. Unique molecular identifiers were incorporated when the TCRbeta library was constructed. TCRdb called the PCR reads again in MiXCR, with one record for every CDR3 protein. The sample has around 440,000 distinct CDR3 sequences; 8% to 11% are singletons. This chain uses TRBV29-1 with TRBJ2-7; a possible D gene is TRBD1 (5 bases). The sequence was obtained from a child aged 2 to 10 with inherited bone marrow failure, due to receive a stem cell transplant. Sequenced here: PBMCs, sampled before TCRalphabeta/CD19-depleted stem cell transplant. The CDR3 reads CSASIQGIGYEQYF. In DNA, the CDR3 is TGCAGCGCTTCAATCCAGGGAATTGGCTACGAGCAGTACTTC.